Sequencing of this T cell receptor beta chain was carried out in a study of Graves' ophthalmopathy and Graves' hyperthyroidism. About the study: Pretreatment peripheral blood was obtained at initial diagnosis. Findings and limits, study-wide: Blood shared most expanded thyroid clonotypes above 0.001 frequency.

The table lists this clonotype with a few counts. Its antigen is not known. Germline V gene sequence: CDR1 SGHDT, CDR2 YYEEEE. The CDR3 totals 18 residues. V gave up 4 bases and J gave up 0 bases; unmatched junction bases: 11. Where ophthalmopathy was present, donors had moderate-to-severe activity, CAS ≥3, NOSPECS ≥4 and duration under 3 months. Symptoms, serum thyroxine and TRAb, thyroid ultrasound, and orbital computed tomography formed the diagnostic basis. CDR3 regions of TCR beta were amplified from RNA transcripts. Second-round multiplex PCR came after a first-round RT-PCR that employed HTBI primers. TCRdb analysed the multiplex PCR reads with MiXCR anew, one entry per CDR3 protein. The sample has about 660,000 distinct CDR3 sequences; about 38% are singletons.

The clonotype originates from an adult man with Graves' ophthalmopathy. The rearrangement uses TRBV5-6 and TRBJ2-2; TRBD2 aligns across 8 bases. Sequenced sample: peripheral blood. CDR3 amino acids: CASSLLGQRGSNTGELFF. CDR3 DNA: TGTGCCAGCAGCCTCCTAGGACAGCGGGGGTCGAACACCGGGGAGCTGTTTTTT.